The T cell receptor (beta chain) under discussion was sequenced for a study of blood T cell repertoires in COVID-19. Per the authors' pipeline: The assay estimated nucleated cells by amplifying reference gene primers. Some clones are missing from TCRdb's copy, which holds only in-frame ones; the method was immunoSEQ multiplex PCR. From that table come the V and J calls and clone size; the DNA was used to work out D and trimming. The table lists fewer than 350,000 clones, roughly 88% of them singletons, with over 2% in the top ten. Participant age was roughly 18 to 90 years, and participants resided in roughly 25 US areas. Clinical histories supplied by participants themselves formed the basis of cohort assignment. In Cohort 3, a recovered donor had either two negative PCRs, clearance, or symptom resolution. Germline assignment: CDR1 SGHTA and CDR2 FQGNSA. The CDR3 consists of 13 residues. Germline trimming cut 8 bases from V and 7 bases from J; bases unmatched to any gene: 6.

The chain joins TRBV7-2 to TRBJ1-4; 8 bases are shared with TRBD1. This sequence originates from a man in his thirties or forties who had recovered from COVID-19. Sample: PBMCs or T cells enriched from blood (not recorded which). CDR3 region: CASGQGLAEKLFF. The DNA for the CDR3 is TGTGCCAGCGGACAGGGTTTGGCTGAAAAACTGTTTTTT. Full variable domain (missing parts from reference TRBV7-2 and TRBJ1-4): GAGVSQSPSNKVTEKGKDVELRCDPISGHTALYWYRQSLGQGLEFLIYFQGNSAPDKSGLPSDRFSAERTGGSVSTLTIQRTQQEDSAVYLCASGQGLAEKLFFGSGTQLSVL.